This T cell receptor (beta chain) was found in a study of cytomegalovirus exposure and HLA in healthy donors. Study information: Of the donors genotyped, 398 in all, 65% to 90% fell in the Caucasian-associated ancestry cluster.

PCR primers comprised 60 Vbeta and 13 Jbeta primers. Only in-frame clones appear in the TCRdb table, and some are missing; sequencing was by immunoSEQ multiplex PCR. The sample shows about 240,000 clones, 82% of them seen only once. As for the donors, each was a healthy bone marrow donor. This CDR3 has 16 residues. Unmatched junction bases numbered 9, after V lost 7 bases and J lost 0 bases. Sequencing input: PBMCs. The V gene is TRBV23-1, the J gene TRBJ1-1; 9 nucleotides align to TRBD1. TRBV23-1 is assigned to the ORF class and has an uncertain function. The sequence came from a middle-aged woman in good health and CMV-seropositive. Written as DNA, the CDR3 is TGCGCCAGCACAGGACAGGGGTCCCTCATGAACACTGAAGCTTTCTTT. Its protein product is CASTGQGSLMNTEAFF.